Presented here are 3 T cell receptor beta chains from one specimen sequenced in a study of blood T cell repertoires in COVID-19. Some clones are missing from TCRdb's copy, which holds only in-frame ones; the method was immunoSEQ multiplex PCR. The profile shows under 250,000 clones, approximately 82% of them singletons. Sequenced material: peripheral blood. Receptor source: a woman older than 75 with acute or convalescent COVID-19.

DNA for the CDR3: TGTGCCAGCAGCCTAAATCGGGGGGGGCGCTGGGGGTCTGAAGCTTTCTTT. This translates into CASSLNRGGRWGSEAFF. The rearrangement joins TRBV7-8 to TRBJ1-1; D might be TRBD1 (6 bases). Deletions cut 5 bases from V and 6 bases from J, with 25 bases between. This CDR3 has 17 amino acids. Germline CDR1 SGHVS, CDR2 FQNEAQ.

J is TRBJ1-3 and V is TRBV5-6; no firm D call. Germline-derived CDR1 and CDR2 are SGHDT and YYEEEE. Trimming removed 0 bases at V and 0 bases at J, with 10 bases between. The CDR3 length is 16 residues. CDR3 in DNA: TGTGCCAGCAGCTTGGAGTCGCCGAGCTCTGGAAACACCATATATTTT. Encoded protein: CASSLESPSSGNTIYF.

The V call is TRBV5-1, the J call TRBJ2-3; 13 nucleotides match TRBD2. V was pared by 1 base and J by 4 bases, with 3 bases of the junction left unmatched. Germline V gene sequence: CDR1 SGHRS, CDR2 YFSETQ. The CDR3 runs 16 residues. CDR3 in DNA: TGCGCCAGCAGCTTGTCAGGGACTAGCGGGGCAGATACGCAGTATTTT. Protein sequence: CASSLSGTSGADTQYF.